A single sample is the source of the 30 T cell receptor beta chains below, sequenced in a study of T cell responses to AZD1222 COVID-19 vaccine (dated by TCRdb to 2020 to 2023). The library was made by the immunoSEQ multiplex PCR assay. Imported from immuneACCESS, the table was reduced by TCRdb to in-frame sequences with V and J called. These copies leave out some clones; in studies compared against another copy, an unresolved V gene accounts for under half, and the cause of the remainder is not known. The sample records around 99,000 clones, roughly 84% of which are singletons. The top ten constitute about 15% of the sample. The time point label, as the study defines it: baseline before first vaccination. The sample consisted of peripheral blood, taken on day 0 of AZD1222 vaccination. The receptors were gathered from an adult in good health.

The V and J genes are TRBV11-2 and TRBJ2-7; no reliable D call. CDR3 length: 12 amino acids. Per the germline V gene, CDR1 is SGHAT and CDR2 is FQNNGV. V gave up 0 bases and J gave up 3 bases, with 3 bases separating them. CDR3 residues: CASSLDRYEQYF. The CDR3 DNA follows: TGTGCCAGCAGCTTAGACCGCTACGAGCAGTACTTC. The full variable domain, its missing parts supplied by reference TRBV11-2 and TRBJ2-7, is EAGVAQSPRYKIIEKRQSVAFWCNPISGHATLYWYQQILGQGPKLLIQFQNNGVVDDSQLPKDRFSAERLKGVDSTLKIQPAKLEDSAVYLCASSLDRYEQYFGPGTRLTVT.

This clone occurred once. J is TRBJ1-4 and V is TRBV7-9; 7 nucleotides line up with TRBD1. Germline V gene sequence: CDR1 SEHNR, CDR2 FQNEAQ (reference sequence). V trimming: 5 bases; J trimming: 2 bases; junction bases outside the gene matches: 5. The CDR3 has 15 amino acids. The CDR3 DNA reads as TGTGCCAGCAGCCACGACAGGGCGACTAATGAAAAACTGTTTTTT. It specifies CASSHDRATNEKLFF. The whole variable domain, remainder taken from reference TRBV7-9 and TRBJ1-4, is DTGVSQNPRHKITKRGQNVTFRCDPISEHNRLYWYRQTLGQGPEFLTYFQNEAQLEKSRLLSDRFSAERPKGSFSTLEIQRTEQGDSAMYLCASSHDRATNEKLFFGSGTQLSVL.

The chain recombines TRBV19 with TRBJ2-1, with 10 bases matching TRBD2. Trimming cost V 4 bases and J 12 bases; bases outside gene matches: 15. Germline-derived CDR1 and CDR2 are LNHDA and SQIVND (reference sequence). This CDR3 region has 16 residues. The CDR3 DNA is TGTGCCAGTAGTACCTCCTTGGGTAGCGGGGGGCACGGGCAGTTCTTC. It codes for CASSTSLGSGGHGQFF.

The genes are TRBV6-5 and TRBJ1-4; maybe TRBD1 (5 bases). The CDR3 sequence is 13 residues long. V gave up 3 bases and J gave up 8 bases, with 10 bases separating them. CDR1 is MNHEY and CDR2 is SVGAGI in the germline V gene. The CDR3 loop is CASSYGTAEKLFF. The CDR3 bases are TGTGCCAGCAGTTATGGGACGGCAGAAAAACTGTTTTTT.

The V and J genes are TRBV6-5 and TRBJ1-1; D is ambiguous. The CDR3 totals 13 residues. Looked up from germline, CDR1 is MNHEY and CDR2 is SVGAGI. V shed 8 bases and J shed 1 base, with 11 bases lying between them. The DNA of the CDR3 is TGTGCCAGCCGTCGGAAGGGGAACACTGAAGCTTTCTTT. Its translation: CASRRKGNTEAFF.

V and J are TRBV9 and TRBJ2-5; 9 bases fit TRBD2. V was clipped by 0 bases and J by 2 bases; unmatched bases: 2. CDR1 SGDLS and CDR2 YYNGEE come from the germline V gene. The CDR3 consists of 15 residues. CDR3 residues: CASSVVLAGQETQYF. In DNA, the CDR3 is TGTGCCAGCAGCGTAGTTCTAGCGGGGCAAGAGACCCAGTACTTC. The entire variable domain, with the rest obtained from reference TRBV9 and TRBJ2-5, is as follows: DSGVTQTPKHLITATGQRVTLRCSPRSGDLSVYWYQQSLDQGLQFLIQYYNGEERAKGNILERFSAQQFPDLHSELNLSSLELGDSALYFCASSVVLAGQETQYFGPGTRLLVL.

V usage is TRBV6-5 and J usage is TRBJ1-1; D is perhaps TRBD1 (5 bases). Germline assignment: CDR1 MNHEY and CDR2 SVGAGI. CDR3 length equals 14 residues. Between the trimmed V and J ends, which lost 6 bases and 2 bases, there was a span of 13 bases. The CDR3 loop is CASRAGTGNTEAFF. CDR3 nucleotide sequence: TGTGCCAGCAGGGCAGGGACGGGTAACACTGAAGCTTTCTTT.

This sequence joins TRBV5-4 and TRBJ2-2; a weak D match, TRBD2 (7 bases). Germline values: CDR1 SGHNT, CDR2 YYREEE (reference sequence). V was cut by 4 bases and J by 6 bases, with 16 bases left in between. This CDR3 comprises 15 residues. The CDR3 nucleotides are TGTGCCAGCAGCCTGCTCGGGGGGCTAGCCGGGGAGCTGTTTTTT. It codes for CASSLLGGLAGELFF.

The chain recombines TRBV30 with TRBJ1-1; perhaps TRBD1 as D (5 bases). Germline loops: CDR1 GTSNPN, CDR2 SVGIG (reference sequence). V was shortened by 3 bases and J by 4 bases, with 15 bases between the two germline ends. CDR3 length: 14 residues. CDR3 loop: CAWRWGELGTEAFF. The CDR3 nucleotides are TGTGCCTGGAGGTGGGGGGAACTAGGCACTGAAGCTTTCTTT.

The chain has TRBV9 and TRBJ2-1; 12 nucleotides line up with TRBD2. Germline loops: CDR1 SGDLS, CDR2 YYNGEE. With V trimmed by 2 bases and J by 5 bases, 11 bases remained unmatched. CDR3 size: 18 residues. The CDR3 DNA reads TGTGCCAGCAGCGTGGCTAGCGGGAGGGCCATCACAGACAATGAGCAGTTCTTC. It codes for CASSVASGRAITDNEQFF.

The chain is built from TRBV27 and TRBJ2-1, with 12 bases lining up with TRBD2. The J segment lost 3 bases and the V segment lost 6 bases, leaving 9 bases of the junction unmatched. The germline gives CDR1 MNHEY, CDR2 SMNVEV (reference sequence). The CDR3 spans 17 residues. This chain's CDR3 is CASRRTSGVRYYNEQFF. The CDR3 bases are TGTGCCAGCAGAAGGACTAGCGGGGTCAGATACTACAATGAGCAGTTCTTC.

V and J are TRBV4-2 and TRBJ2-2; 12 bases align to TRBD2. The V segment lost 3 bases and the J segment 2 bases; nucleotides outside the gene matches: 4. This CDR3 spans 17 amino acids. CDR1 and CDR2 from the germline V gene are LGHNA and YNFKEQ. CDR3 DNA: TGTGCCAGCAGCCAGAGGACTAGCGGGGTCAACACCGGGGAGCTGTTTTTT. Its protein product is CASSQRTSGVNTGELFF.

This clone has a handful of counts. The chain couples TRBV5-3 to TRBJ1-1; TRBD1 might be the D (5 bases). TRBV5-3 is an ORF, with its function uncertain. V gave up 0 bases and J gave up 3 bases, with 12 bases separating them. The CDR3 extends over 15 amino acids. CDR3 sequence (DNA): TGTGCCAGAAGCTTGGAAGTTGCGGGGGACACTGAAGCTTTCTTT. This encodes CARSLEVAGDTEAFF.

This chain links TRBV30 with TRBJ1-1; 7 positions agree with TRBD1. This CDR3 has 15 residues. In germline, CDR1 is GTSNPN, CDR2 SVGIG (reference sequence). Trimming took 1 base from V and 1 from J; bases not matched to a gene: 6. CDR3 protein: CAWSGTGTANTEAFF. Written as DNA, the CDR3 is TGTGCCTGGAGTGGTACCGGGACAGCGAACACTGAAGCTTTCTTT.

The J gene is TRBJ1-1, the V gene TRBV7-8, with D tentatively TRBD1 (6 bases). The V end was cut by 1 base, the J end by 0 bases, with 9 bases between. Germline V gene lookup returns CDR1 SGHVS and CDR2 FQNEAQ. This CDR3 is 15 amino acids long. This chain's CDR3 is CASSLEYRVNTEAFF. The CDR3 DNA follows: TGTGCCAGCAGCTTAGAGTACAGGGTGAACACTGAAGCTTTCTTT.

The chain combines TRBV28 with TRBJ1-1; 7 nucleotides line up with TRBD1. This CDR3 region has 15 residues. V dropped 8 bases and J dropped 1; count of bases not matched to a gene: 10. From germline, CDR1 is MDHEN and CDR2 SYDVKM. Written as DNA, the CDR3 is TGTGCCAGCGCCAAGGCCAGGGGGACGAACACTGAAGCTTTCTTT. Translation: CASAKARGTNTEAFF. Filled out from reference TRBV28 and TRBJ1-1, the complete variable domain reads DVKVTQSSRYLVKRTGEKVFLECVQDMDHENMFWYRQDPGLGLRLIYFSYDVKMKEKGDIPEGYSVSREKKERFSLILESASTNQTSMYLCASAKARGTNTEAFFGQGTRLTVV.

The chain carries TRBV9 and TRBJ2-7; 8 bases are shared with TRBD1. CDR1 is SGDLS, CDR2 YYNGEE, per germline. Trimming cost V 0 bases and J 4 bases; bases outside gene matches: 6. This CDR3 comprises 15 residues. Here the CDR3 DNA reads TGTGCCAGCAGCGTAGGGGCGCAGGGGGCTTACGAGCAGTACTTC. Its translation: CASSVGAQGAYEQYF.

This chain links TRBV7-9 with TRBJ1-1, with TRBD1 as a possible D gene (6 bases). V lost 1 base and J lost 5, with 11 bases in between. Germline CDR1 is SEHNR and CDR2 is FQNEAQ (reference sequence). The CDR3 loop spans 14 amino acids. CDR3 region: CASSLEGGRTEAFF. CDR3 DNA: TGTGCCAGCAGCTTAGAAGGGGGTAGGACTGAAGCTTTCTTT.

This clone was detected a few times. The chain uses TRBV23-1 and TRBJ2-7, with 9 bases that match TRBD1. TRBV23-1 is an ORF, with its function uncertain. The CDR3 is made up of 14 amino acids. V gave up 4 bases and J gave up 1 base; unmatched junction bases: 2. DNA for the CDR3: TGCGCCAGCAGTCGCGGGACAGGGTCCTACGAGCAGTACGTC. It translates to CASSRGTGSYEQYV.

The chain employs TRBV6-5 and TRBJ1-5, with a weak D call TRBD1 (5 bases). The V gene lost 6 bases and the J gene lost 7 bases, with 13 bases spanning the gap. This CDR3 spans 13 amino acids. CDR1 and CDR2 (germline): MNHEY, SVGAGI. CDR3 amino acids: CASRPRGGQPQHF. The CDR3 DNA sequence: TGTGCCAGCAGACCCCGGGGCGGCCAGCCCCAGCATTTT.

J is TRBJ2-7 and V is TRBV5-6; D could derive from TRBD1 or TRBD2 (7 bases each). The ends were cut back, 4 bases at V and 5 bases at J, with 13 bases in the middle. The CDR3 contains 13 residues. Germline loops: CDR1 SGHDT, CDR2 YYEEEE. CDR3 bases: TGTGCCAGCAGCAGACAGGGAGGGAACGAGCAGTACGTC. Translation gives CASSRQGGNEQYV.

CDR3 in DNA: TGTGCCAGCAGTTTACGTGGTTACACCGGGGAGCTGTTTTTT. Translating it yields CASSLRGYTGELFF. This chain joins TRBV28 and TRBJ2-2; unclear D gene. CDR3 size: 14 residues. Germline V gene sequence: CDR1 MDHEN, CDR2 SYDVKM. Trimming pared 2 bases from V and 3 bases from J, leaving 7 bases between.

The CDR3, as DNA: TGTGCCAGTAGTATCCTCGCGGATGAGCAGTTCTTC. As protein: CASSILADEQFF. This chain joins TRBV19 and TRBJ2-1; D gene unclear. Between the trimmed V and J ends, which lost 3 bases and 8 bases, there was a span of 8 bases. The CDR3 is 12 residues long. In germline, CDR1 is LNHDA, CDR2 SQIVND (reference sequence). The whole variable domain, remainder taken from reference TRBV19 and TRBJ2-1, is DGGITQSPKYLFRKEGQNVTLSCEQNLNHDAMYWYRQDPGQGLRLIYYSQIVNDFQKGDIAEGYSVSREKKESFPLTVTSAQKNPTAFYLCASSILADEQFFGPGTRLTVL.

The J gene is TRBJ2-4, the V gene TRBV7-3; D unclear. This CDR3 has 14 amino acids. V was shortened by 2 bases and J by 8 bases, with 13 bases between the two germline ends. Germline loops: CDR1 SGHTA, CDR2 FQGTGA. The CDR3 nucleotides are TGTGCCAGCAGCTTAGGGCTCAATAATGACATTCAGTACTTC. It specifies CASSLGLNNDIQYF. Using reference TRBV7-3 and TRBJ2-4 for the parts outside the CDR3, the full variable domain is GAGVSQTPSNKVTEKGKYVELRCDPISGHTALYWYRQSLGQGPEFLIYFQGTGAADDSGLPNDRFFAVRPEGSVSTLKIQRTERGDSAVYLCASSLGLNNDIQYFGAGTRLSVL.

V and J are TRBV6-2 or TRBV6-3 and TRBJ2-3; 15 bases match TRBD2. The CDR3 spans 18 residues. With 6 bases clipped from V and 0 bases from J, the junction kept 7 bases outside the gene matches. CDR1 is MNHEY and CDR2 is SVGEGT in the germline V gene. DNA for the CDR3: TGTGCCAGCAGCCGGGGACTAGCGGGGGGTACTAGCACAGATACGCAGTATTTT. Translated: CASSRGLAGGTSTDTQYF.

This clone was recorded only once. V is TRBV9 and J is TRBJ2-2; D might be TRBD1 (6 bases). CDR1 SGDLS and CDR2 YYNGEE come from the germline V gene. CDR3 size: 16 residues. V lost 4 bases and J 0 bases, leaving 13 bases between the germline ends. The CDR3 DNA reads TGTGCCAGCAGCAAAAACAGGGCTCCGAACACCGGGGAGCTGTTTTTT. It codes for CASSKNRAPNTGELFF.

The chain joins TRBV5-4 to TRBJ1-2; D might be TRBD1 (5 bases). V lost 3 bases and J lost 5, with 17 bases in between. CDR3 length: 15 amino acids. The germline gives CDR1 SGHNT, CDR2 YYREEE (reference sequence). CDR3 nucleotides: TGTGCCAGCAGCTCCACCAGGGCTAGGGTTTATGGCTACACCTTC. It specifies CASSSTRARVYGYTF.

The chain combines TRBV18 with TRBJ1-1; a possible D gene is TRBD1 (5 bases). V shed 1 base and J shed 2 bases, with 11 bases lying between them. Germline CDR1 KGHSH, CDR2 LQKENI. The CDR3 is 15 amino acids. The CDR3 sequence: CASSPRGAENTEAFF. The CDR3, as DNA: TGTGCCAGCTCACCACGAGGGGCGGAAAACACTGAAGCTTTCTTT.

The chain couples TRBV30 to TRBJ1-1; D unresolved. Germline values: CDR1 GTSNPN, CDR2 SVGIG (reference sequence). This CDR3 region has 11 residues. The V end was cut by 4 bases, the J end by 2 bases, with 5 bases between. CDR3 residues: CAWTVNTEAFF. The CDR3 nucleotides read TGTGCCTGGACAGTAAACACTGAAGCTTTCTTT.

The gene calls are TRBV27 and TRBJ1-5; weak D call: TRBD1 (5 bases). Trimming removed 5 bases from V and 7 bases from J, with 15 bases in between. CDR1 and CDR2 (germline): MNHEY, SMNVEV (reference sequence). This CDR3 spans 14 amino acids. The CDR3 is CASSPQGVNQPQHF. The CDR3 nucleotides read TGTGCCAGCAGTCCCCAGGGAGTCAACCAGCCCCAGCATTTT.